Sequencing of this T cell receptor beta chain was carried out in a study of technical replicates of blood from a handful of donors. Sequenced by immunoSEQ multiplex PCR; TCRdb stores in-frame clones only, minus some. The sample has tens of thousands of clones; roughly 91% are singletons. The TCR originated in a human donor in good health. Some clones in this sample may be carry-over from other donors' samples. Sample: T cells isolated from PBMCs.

The DNA for the CDR3 is TGTGCCAGCAGCTATCACGACCGGGACATTGCCCAAGCTTTCTTT. It is translated as CASSYHDRDIAQAFF. The chain carries TRBV7-2 and TRBJ1-1; weak D call: TRBD1 (6 bases). CDR1 is SGHTA and CDR2 is FQGNSA in the germline V gene. The CDR3 is 15 amino acids. Trimming removed 4 bases from V and 9 bases from J, with 21 bases in between.